This paragraph covers one TCR beta chain sequence. The antigen remains unidentified. This entry is derived from a study of blood T cells in healthy people across ages. The germline CDR1 and CDR2 sequences are SEHNR and FQNEAQ (reference sequence). CDR3 length equals 12 residues. The V and J ends lost 4 bases and 6 bases respectively, with 9 bases between them. The second PCR ran roughly 7 to 12 cycles with a sample-barcoded 5' primer and J-beta primers. One entry per CDR3 protein results from TCRdb running MiXCR on the 5' RACE reads. The top ten hold more than 2% of the sample, which has roughly 2 million distinct CDR3 sequences, 49% seen once. Study-level points and caveats: Roughly linearly, TCR beta diversity per million T cells fell as age increased.

This sequence was found in a woman aged 40 to 50 in good health. The chain couples TRBV7-9 to TRBJ1-2; D is uncertain. Material for sequencing was blood. The CDR3 protein is CASSSSYDGYTF. CDR3 nucleotide sequence: TGTGCCAGCAGCTCGAGTTACGATGGCTACACCTTC. Using reference TRBV7-9 and TRBJ1-2 for the parts outside the CDR3, the full variable domain is DTGVSQNPRHKITKRGQNVTFRCDPISEHNRLYWYRQTLGQGPEFLTYFQNEAQLEKSRLLSDRFSAERPKGSFSTLEIQRTEQGDSAMYLCASSSSYDGYTFGSGTRLTVV.